These 14 T cell receptor beta chains came from one sample sequenced in a study of human T cells and chemical hapten exposure. Time point reported: patch test 1, 2 weeks after DPC sensitization. The treatment: therapeutic diphenylcyclopropenone sensitization with weekly scalp DPC. TCRdb passed the RACE reads through MiXCR, listing each CDR3 protein once. The table shows about 380,000 distinct CDR3 sequences, with nearly 5% occurring only once. Here the sequenced sample was whole blood, taken in connection with sensitization to the hapten diphenylcyclopropenone (DPC). Every receptor here comes from a woman between 50 and 59 years old with alopecia areata. Some clones in this sample may be carry-over from other donors' samples.

This clonotype was found a few times. For the CDR3, the DNA is TGTGCCAGCAGAGTCGGAGATACGCAGTATTTT. This translates into CASRVGDTQYF. The chain combines TRBV12-3 or TRBV12-4 with TRBJ2-3, with D hard to call. Trimming shortened V by 6 bases and J by 5 bases, and 6 bases separated the two germline ends. This CDR3 has 11 amino acids.

This clonotype was seen ten or more times. The chain couples TRBV20-1 to TRBJ2-2; no clear D. This CDR3 comprises 13 residues. Germline V gives CDR1 DFQATT, CDR2 SNEGSKA (reference sequence). The V end lost 2 bases, the J end lost 4 bases, and 8 bases lay between the germline ends. The CDR3 reads CSARFLGTGELFF. The CDR3 DNA sequence: TGCAGTGCTAGATTTCTAGGCACCGGGGAGCTGTTTTTT.

This chain connects TRBV6-5 to TRBJ1-1; D uncertain. CDR3 size: 12 residues. V shed 7 bases and J shed 1 base, with 7 bases lying between them. Germline lookup yields CDR1 MNHEY and CDR2 SVGAGI. The CDR3 is CASTDQNTEAFF. CDR3 in DNA: TGTGCCAGCACGGATCAGAACACTGAAGCTTTCTTT.

This clonotype has at least ten counts. This chain connects TRBV2 to TRBJ1-3, with D hard to call. From germline, CDR1 is SNHLY and CDR2 FYNNEI. V lost 5 bases to trimming and J lost 6 bases, with 8 bases between them. The CDR3 has 12 amino acids. The CDR3 DNA sequence: TGTGCCAGCAGTAGCGAACAAAACACCATATATTTT. Translation gives CASSSEQNTIYF. The whole variable domain, remainder taken from reference TRBV2 and TRBJ1-3, is EPEVTQTPSHQVTQMGQEVILRCVPISNHLYFYWYRQILGQKVEFLVSFYNNEISEKSEIFDDQFSVERPDGSNFTLKIRSTKLEDSAMYFCASSSEQNTIYFGEGSWLTVV.

This clonotype has a count of ten or more. The chain combines TRBV7-8 with TRBJ2-1, with 10 bases that match TRBD2. V was pared by 5 bases and J by 1 base, with 8 bases of the junction left unmatched. The CDR3 spans 17 residues. CDR1 is SGHVS and CDR2 is FQNEAQ in the germline V gene. As DNA, the CDR3 is TGTGCCAGCAGCCCCCGAGCTAGCGGGGGTTCCTACAATGAGCAGTTCTTC. Amino acid sequence: CASSPRASGGSYNEQFF.

The CDR3 sequence: CASSPGTSVYEQYF. The CDR3 bases are TGTGCCAGCAGCCCGGGGACTAGCGTCTACGAGCAGTACTTC. The chain links TRBV9 to TRBJ2-7, with 10 bases aligning to TRBD2. V gave up 4 bases and J gave up 3 bases; unmatched junction bases: 4. CDR1 is SGDLS and CDR2 is YYNGEE in the germline V gene. The CDR3 length is 14 residues.

The CDR3 DNA sequence: TGTGCCAGCTGGGGGGGGCCGGGCACTGAAGCTTTCTTT. This codes for CASWGGPGTEAFF. This chain connects TRBV28 to TRBJ1-1; D is perhaps TRBD1 (6 bases). This CDR3 is built from 13 residues. Per the germline V gene, CDR1 is MDHEN and CDR2 is SYDVKM. V gave up 8 bases and J gave up 4 bases, with 14 bases separating them.

This clonotype was found many times. J is TRBJ2-5 and V is TRBV4-3; 10 bases line up with TRBD2. Trimming removed 2 bases from V and 4 bases from J; junction bases left unmatched: 1. Per the germline V gene, CDR1 is LGHNA and CDR2 is YSLEER. This CDR3 is built from 14 residues. In DNA, the CDR3 is TGCGCCAGCAGCCAACTAGCGGGAGCAGAGACCCAGTACTTC. It codes for CASSQLAGAETQYF.

This clonotype was detected ten times or more. This chain links TRBV6-6 with TRBJ2-3; D unclear. The CDR3 spans 11 residues. V was clipped by 5 bases and J by 4 bases, with 4 bases between them. Germline V CDR1 and CDR2: MNHNY, SVGAGI (reference sequence). The CDR3 sequence: CASSEADTQYF. The CDR3 coding sequence is TGTGCCAGCAGTGAGGCAGATACGCAGTATTTT.

This clonotype has ten or more counts. The genes are TRBV7-2 and TRBJ2-7; 10 bases are shared with TRBD2. The CDR3 spans 15 residues. CDR1 and CDR2 (germline): SGHTA, FQGNSA. The junction had 4 bases not matched to a gene; V was cut back by 2 bases and J by 3 bases. For the CDR3, the DNA is TGTGCCAGCAGCTTACGTAGCGGGGGGCACTACGAGCAGTACTTC. It is translated as CASSLRSGGHYEQYF.

J is TRBJ2-5 and V is TRBV28; 7 bases are a match to TRBD2. Trimming took 1 base from V and 5 from J; bases not matched to a gene: 7. There are 15 residues in the CDR3. Germline values: CDR1 MDHEN, CDR2 SYDVKM. CDR3 in amino acids: CASSLFASGGETQYF. The CDR3 DNA is TGTGCCAGCAGTTTATTTGCTAGCGGAGGGGAGACCCAGTACTTC.

The rearrangement links TRBV29-1 to TRBJ2-7; D may be TRBD1 (5 bases). This CDR3 comprises 10 residues. The germline V gene encodes CDR1 SQVTM and CDR2 ANQGSEA. Trimming took off 3 bases at V and 5 bases at J, with 5 bases between the two ends. The CDR3 DNA reads as TGCAGCGTTGAGACAGACGAGCAGTACTTC. This sequence encodes CSVETDEQYF.

V is TRBV2 and J is TRBJ2-3; 10 nucleotides align to TRBD1. Per the germline V gene, CDR1 is SNHLY and CDR2 is FYNNEI. The V and J ends lost 6 bases and 0 bases, in that order; junction bases with no gene match: 6. The CDR3 loop spans 16 amino acids. For the CDR3, the DNA is TGTGCCAGCAGAGACAGGGGGCCCCACAGCACAGATACGCAGTATTTT. Translating it yields CASRDRGPHSTDTQYF.

There are many counts of this clonotype. The V call is TRBV21-1, the J call TRBJ1-6. TRBV21-1 constitutes a pseudogene. CDR3 length: 17 amino acids. The CDR3 DNA follows: TGTGCCAGCAGCAGCGGAAAAGGGGAGGGCTTGGAGTCACCCCTCCACTTT. Its translation is CASSSGKGEGLESPLHF.